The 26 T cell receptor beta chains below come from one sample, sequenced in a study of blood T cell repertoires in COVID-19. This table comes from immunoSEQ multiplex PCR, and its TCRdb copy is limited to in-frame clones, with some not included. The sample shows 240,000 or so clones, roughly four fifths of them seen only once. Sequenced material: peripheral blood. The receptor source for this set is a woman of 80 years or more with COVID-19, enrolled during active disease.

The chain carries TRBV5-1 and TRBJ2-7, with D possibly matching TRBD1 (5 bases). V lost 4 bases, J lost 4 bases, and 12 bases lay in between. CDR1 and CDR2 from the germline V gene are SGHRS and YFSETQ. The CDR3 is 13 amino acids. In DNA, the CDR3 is TGCGCCAGCAGCGGCGGACACCTTTACGAGCAGTACTTC. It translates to CASSGGHLYEQYF.

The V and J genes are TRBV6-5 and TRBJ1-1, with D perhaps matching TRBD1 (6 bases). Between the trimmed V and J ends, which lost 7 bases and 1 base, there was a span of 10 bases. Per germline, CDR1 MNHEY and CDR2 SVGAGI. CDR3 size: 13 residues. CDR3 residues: CASNRGGNTEAFF. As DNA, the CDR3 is TGTGCCAGCAATCGAGGGGGGAACACTGAAGCTTTCTTT.

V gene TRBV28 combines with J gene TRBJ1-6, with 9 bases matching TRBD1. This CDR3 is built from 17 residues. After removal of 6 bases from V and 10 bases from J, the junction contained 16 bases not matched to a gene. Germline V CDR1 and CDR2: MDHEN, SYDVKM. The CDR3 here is CASSLDRGSVSSSPLHF. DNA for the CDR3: TGTGCCAGCAGCCTGGACAGGGGAAGTGTATCCAGCTCACCCCTCCACTTT.

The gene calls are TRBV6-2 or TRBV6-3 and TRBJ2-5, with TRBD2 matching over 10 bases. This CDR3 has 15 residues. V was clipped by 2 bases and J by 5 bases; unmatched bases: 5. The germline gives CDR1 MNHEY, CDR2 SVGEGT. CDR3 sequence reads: CASSYPSGRGETQYF. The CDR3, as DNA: TGTGCCAGCAGTTACCCCAGCGGGAGGGGTGAGACCCAGTACTTC.

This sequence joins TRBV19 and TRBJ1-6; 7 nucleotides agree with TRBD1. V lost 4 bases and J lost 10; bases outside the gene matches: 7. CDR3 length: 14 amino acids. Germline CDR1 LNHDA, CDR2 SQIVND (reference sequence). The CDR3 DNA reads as TGTGCCAGTAGTAACAGGGGTAAGGTATCACCCCTCCACTTT. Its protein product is CASSNRGKVSPLHF.

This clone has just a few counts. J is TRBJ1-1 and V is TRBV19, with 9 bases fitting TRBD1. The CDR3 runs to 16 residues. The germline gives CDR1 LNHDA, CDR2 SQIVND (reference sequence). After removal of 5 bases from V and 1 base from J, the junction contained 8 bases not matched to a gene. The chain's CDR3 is CASSPGQGGENTEAFF. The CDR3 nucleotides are TGTGCCAGTAGTCCGGGACAGGGCGGAGAGAACACTGAAGCTTTCTTT.

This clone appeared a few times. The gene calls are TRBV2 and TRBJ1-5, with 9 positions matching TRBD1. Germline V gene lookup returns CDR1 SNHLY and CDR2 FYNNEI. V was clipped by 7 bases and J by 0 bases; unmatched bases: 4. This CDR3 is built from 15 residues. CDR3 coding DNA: TGTGCCAGCAAGGGACAGGGAGTTAGCAATCAGCCCCAGCATTTT. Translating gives CASKGQGVSNQPQHF.

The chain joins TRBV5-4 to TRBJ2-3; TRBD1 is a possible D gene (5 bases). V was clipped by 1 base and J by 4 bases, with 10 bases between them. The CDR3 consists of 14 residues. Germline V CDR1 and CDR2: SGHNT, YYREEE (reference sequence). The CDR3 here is CASSLITGADTQYF. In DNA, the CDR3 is TGTGCCAGCAGCTTGATCACAGGCGCAGATACGCAGTATTTT.

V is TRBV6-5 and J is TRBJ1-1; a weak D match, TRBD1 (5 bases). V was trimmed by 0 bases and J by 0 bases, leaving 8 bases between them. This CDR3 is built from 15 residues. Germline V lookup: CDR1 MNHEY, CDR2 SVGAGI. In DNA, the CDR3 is TGTGCCAGCAGTTACTCAGGGGCTATGAACACTGAAGCTTTCTTT. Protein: CASSYSGAMNTEAFF.

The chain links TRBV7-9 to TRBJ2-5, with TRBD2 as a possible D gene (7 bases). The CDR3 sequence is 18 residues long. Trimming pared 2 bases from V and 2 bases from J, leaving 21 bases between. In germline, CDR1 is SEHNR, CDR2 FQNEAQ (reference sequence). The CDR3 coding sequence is TGTGCCAGCAGCTTACTACGCGGGGGCCTTGGTGTGCAAGAGACCCAGTACTTC. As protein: CASSLLRGGLGVQETQYF.

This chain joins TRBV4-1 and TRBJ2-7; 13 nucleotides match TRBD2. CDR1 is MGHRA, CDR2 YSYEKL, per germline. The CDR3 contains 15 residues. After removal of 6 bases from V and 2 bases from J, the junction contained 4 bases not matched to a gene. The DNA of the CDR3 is TGCGCCAGCAGGAAACTAGCGGGAGGGCCCTACGAGCAGTACTTC. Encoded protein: CASRKLAGGPYEQYF.

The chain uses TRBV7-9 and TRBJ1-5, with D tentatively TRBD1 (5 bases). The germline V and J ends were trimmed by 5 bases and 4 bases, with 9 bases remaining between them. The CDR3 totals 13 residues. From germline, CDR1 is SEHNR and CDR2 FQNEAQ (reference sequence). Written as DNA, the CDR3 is TGTGCCAGCAGCCGGGACTTTAATCAGCCCCAGCATTTT. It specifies CASSRDFNQPQHF.

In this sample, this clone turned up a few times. The CDR3: CASSPPGGPDTQYF. The CDR3 region has the DNA TGTGCCAGCTCACCACCGGGGGGGCCAGATACGCAGTATTTT. The gene calls are TRBV18 and TRBJ2-3, with a tentative D call TRBD2 (7 bases). V lost 0 bases and J 4 bases, leaving 8 bases between the germline ends. This CDR3 comprises 14 residues. Germline assignment: CDR1 KGHSH and CDR2 LQKENI.

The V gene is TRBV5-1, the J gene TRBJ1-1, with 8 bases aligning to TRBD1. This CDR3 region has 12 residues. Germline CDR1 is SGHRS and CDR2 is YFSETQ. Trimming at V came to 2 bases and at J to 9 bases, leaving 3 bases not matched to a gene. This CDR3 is CASSFGQGKAFF. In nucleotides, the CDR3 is TGCGCCAGCAGCTTCGGACAGGGAAAAGCTTTCTTT.

CDR3 sequence reads: CASSIAGDLYGYTF. In DNA, the CDR3 is TGTGCCAGTAGTATAGCCGGGGATCTCTATGGCTACACCTTC. The V gene is TRBV19, the J gene TRBJ1-2; D gene unclear. The CDR3 length is 14 residues. V lost 1 base to trimming and J lost 4 bases, with 10 bases between them. From germline, CDR1 is LNHDA and CDR2 SQIVND (reference sequence).

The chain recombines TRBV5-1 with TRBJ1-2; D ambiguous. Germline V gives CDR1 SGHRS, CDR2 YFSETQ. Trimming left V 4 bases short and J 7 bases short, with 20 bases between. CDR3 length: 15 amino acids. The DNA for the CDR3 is TGCGCCAGCAGCCCCGAACCGCATGGCGAGGGTGGCTACACCTTC. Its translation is CASSPEPHGEGGYTF.

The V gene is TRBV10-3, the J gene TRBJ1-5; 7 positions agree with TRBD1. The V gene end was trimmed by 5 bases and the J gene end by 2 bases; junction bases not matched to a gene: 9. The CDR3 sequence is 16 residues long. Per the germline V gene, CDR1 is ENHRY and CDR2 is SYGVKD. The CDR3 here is CAISFGATGGNQPQHF. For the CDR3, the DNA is TGTGCCATCAGTTTCGGCGCCACAGGGGGCAATCAGCCCCAGCATTTT.

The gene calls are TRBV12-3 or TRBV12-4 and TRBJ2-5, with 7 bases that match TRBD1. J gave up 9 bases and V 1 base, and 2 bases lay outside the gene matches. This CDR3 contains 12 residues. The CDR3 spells CASSLEGAAQYF. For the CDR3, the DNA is TGTGCCAGCAGTTTAGAGGGGGCGGCCCAGTACTTC.

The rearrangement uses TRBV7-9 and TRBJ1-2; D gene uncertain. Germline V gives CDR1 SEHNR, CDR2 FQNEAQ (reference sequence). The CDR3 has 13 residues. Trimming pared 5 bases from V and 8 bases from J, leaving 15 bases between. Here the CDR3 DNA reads TGTGCCAGCAGCCATATGGCGACAAACGGCTACACCTTC. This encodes CASSHMATNGYTF.

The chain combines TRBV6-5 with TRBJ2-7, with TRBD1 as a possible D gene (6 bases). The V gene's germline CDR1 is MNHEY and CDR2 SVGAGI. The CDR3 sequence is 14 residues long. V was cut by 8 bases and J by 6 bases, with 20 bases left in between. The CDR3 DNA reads TGTGCCAGCGGATTATCACAGGGAGTAAGCGAGCAGTACTTC. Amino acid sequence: CASGLSQGVSEQYF.

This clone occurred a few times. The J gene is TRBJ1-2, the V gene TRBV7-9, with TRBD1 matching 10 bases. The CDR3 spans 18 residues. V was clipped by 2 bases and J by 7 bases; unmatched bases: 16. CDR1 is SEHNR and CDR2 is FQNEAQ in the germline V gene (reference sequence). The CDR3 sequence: CASSLLVHRDRGPGGYTF. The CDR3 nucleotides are TGTGCCAGCAGCTTATTAGTTCACCGGGACAGGGGACCAGGTGGCTACACCTTC.

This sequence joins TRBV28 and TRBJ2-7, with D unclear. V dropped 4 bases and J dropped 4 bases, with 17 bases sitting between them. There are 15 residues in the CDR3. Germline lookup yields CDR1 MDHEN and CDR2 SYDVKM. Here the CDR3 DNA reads TGTGCCAGCAGTTCCCGCAACCATCCTGCGTACGAGCAGTACTTC. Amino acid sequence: CASSSRNHPAYEQYF.

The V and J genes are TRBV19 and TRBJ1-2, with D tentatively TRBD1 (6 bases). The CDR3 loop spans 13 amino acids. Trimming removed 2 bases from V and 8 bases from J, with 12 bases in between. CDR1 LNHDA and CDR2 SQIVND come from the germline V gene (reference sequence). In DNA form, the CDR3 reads TGTGCCAGTAGTATATATTCGGACAGCGGCTACACCTTC. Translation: CASSIYSDSGYTF.

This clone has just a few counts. In DNA, the CDR3 is TGTGCCAGCAGCTCCCCTCGCGGGACTAGCGGGAGTCAACGGGGGACCTACGAGCAGTACTTC. It is translated as CASSSPRGTSGSQRGTYEQYF. The chain links TRBV28 to TRBJ2-7; 14 bases map to TRBD2. Germline V CDR1 and CDR2: MDHEN, SYDVKM. V lost 6 bases and J lost 2; bases outside the gene matches: 21. The CDR3 loop spans 21 amino acids.

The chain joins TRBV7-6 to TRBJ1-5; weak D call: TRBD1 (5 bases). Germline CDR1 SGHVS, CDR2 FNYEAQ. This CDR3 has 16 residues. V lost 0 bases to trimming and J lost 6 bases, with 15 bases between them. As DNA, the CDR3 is TGTGCCAGCAGCTTAGCGGTCAGGGATGGAAGTCAGCCCCAGCATTTT. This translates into CASSLAVRDGSQPQHF.

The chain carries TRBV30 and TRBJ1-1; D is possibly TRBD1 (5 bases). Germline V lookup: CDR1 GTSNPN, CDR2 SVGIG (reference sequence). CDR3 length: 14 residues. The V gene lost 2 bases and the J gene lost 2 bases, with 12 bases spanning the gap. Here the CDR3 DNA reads TGTGCCTGGAGTCTTCGGGGGGGAAACACTGAAGCTTTCTTT. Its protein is CAWSLRGGNTEAFF. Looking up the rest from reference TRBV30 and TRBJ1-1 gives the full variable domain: SQTIHQWPATLVQPVGSPLSLECTVEGTSNPNLYWYRQAAGRGLQLLFYSVGIGQISSEVPQNLSASRPQDRQFILSSKKLLLSDSGFYLCAWSLRGGNTEAFFGQGTRLTVV.